This T cell receptor beta chain was recorded in a study of cytomegalovirus exposure and HLA in healthy donors. On the study more broadly: Samples from HLA-typed donors yielded approximately 80 million unique TCRs in an early data release.

The primer mix had 60 Vbeta and 13 Jbeta primers. Some clones are missing from TCRdb's copy, which holds only in-frame ones; the method was immunoSEQ multiplex PCR. This table holds fewer than 150,000 clones, about 77% found once. The study, taken as a whole, reports: TCR beta sequences reportedly predicted the HLA-A and HLA-B alleles of most subjects accurately.

Everyone who donated was a healthy bone marrow donor. Sampled while nominally healthy, donors likely had unrecorded immune exposures. This clone was detected once. Its cognate antigen is unknown. The CDR3 is 16 amino acids. V trimming: 3 bases; J trimming: 5 bases; junction bases outside the gene matches: 10. Germline V gene sequence: CDR1 SGHAT, CDR2 FQDESV (reference sequence). The source material was PBMCs. The sequence was obtained from a man aged 45-65 years in good health and CMV-seronegative. The chain is built from TRBV11-1 and TRBJ2-4; 7 nucleotides match TRBD1. The CDR3, as DNA: TGTGCCAGCAGCTTTGACCTGGGACAGCAGGAAAACATTCAGTACTTC. Translating it yields CASSFDLGQQENIQYF.